Here is one TCR beta chain with its context. Its antigen remains unidentified. Within one base of it there is no much larger clone, and no base qualities were kept. The data originate from a study of T cell responses to AZD1222 COVID-19 vaccine (dated by TCRdb to the early 2020s). For the study in its entirety: AZD1222 recipients whose second dose came at about 4 weeks and those whose second dose came at about 12 weeks were combined into one group, since spike-specific TCR depth and breadth did not differ between the two schedules. TCR sequencing was performed for 230 to 250 trial participants, of whom around 200 were given two doses of AZD1222 and some 26 were given two doses of MenACWY control vaccine. Enrollment into the trials was organized by age into subgroups of 18-55, 56-69 and 70-plus years, and those subgroups contained roughly 150, 30 and 60 TCR-sequenced participants, respectively.

The paper as a whole reports these results and caveats: Participants were mostly white British and included more females than males, and it was suggested by the authors that clonal diversity may have been underestimated. No day 14 peak-response samples were available, so repertoires were characterized only after the peak T cell response. In the small 56-69-year group, the increase in depth fell short of significance, most likely because of low power. Reportedly, close to half of the unique spike-specific TCRs recognized epitopes lying outside the regions that are mutated in the B.1.351 and B.1.1.7 variants. Vaccine-associated CD4 TCRs spanned the whole spike protein, with dominant responses in regions 160-218 and 743-854. After two AZD1222 doses, spike-specific TCR breadth and depth were significantly higher than at day 0 and than in MenACWY recipients. Conclusions about previously exposed vaccinees were limited because only six AZD1222 recipients were SARS-CoV-2 seropositive at baseline.

V and J lose 6 bases and 2 bases, and a span of 11 bases separates them. As encoded in the germline V gene (reference sequence), CDR1 is MNHEY while CDR2 is SMNVEV. The CDR3 sequence holds 13 residues, the cysteine and phenylalanine included. The CDR3 DNA has 39 bases and is translated from base 1. The CDR3 regions of human TCRbeta chains were analyzed by immunosequencing. In the original analysis: Repertoire TCRs were checked for matches against a reference library of SARS-CoV-2-specific TCRs that had been generated using the MIRA antigen-specificity platform. Breadth was defined as the fraction of unique TCRs that were SARS-CoV-2-associated. Depth was defined as the fraction of total T cells that were SARS-CoV-2-associated. Using the MIRA data, every spike-specific TCR was mapped to the spike region that the TCR reacted to and assigned to either a CD4 or a CD8 class. Log10-transformed breadth and depth values were compared by one-way ANOVA with Sidak's multiple comparisons tests. TCRdb took over this immuneACCESS table, retaining in-frame rearrangements with V and J assigned. Such tables are incomplete; in checked studies, under half of the missing clones stem from an unresolved V gene, and the remainder is unexplained. Clone size and V and J calls were adopted from that table, with D and trimming inferred from the DNA. The sample table shows about 130,000 clones, and roughly 90% are seen once. The ten biggest clones cover more than 4% of the sample.

Sample time point, as interpreted from the label and publication: baseline before first vaccination. Vaccinee samples came from UK trials COV001 and COV002, including a single-blind randomized controlled phase 2/3 trial of AZD1222 (ChAdOx1 nCoV-19) in healthy adults. Trial participant PBMC samples were collected at day 0 and day 28 after the second dose for TCRbeta chain sequencing. The specimen comprised peripheral blood, sampled on day 0 of AZD1222 vaccination. The rearrangement joined TRBV27 to TRBJ2-7; TRBD2 might be the D gene, on 5 matching bases. The origin of this receptor is an adult in good health. The CDR3: CASSRMGAYEQYF. The DNA reads TGTGCCAGCAGCAGAATGGGAGCCTACGAGCAGTACTTC.